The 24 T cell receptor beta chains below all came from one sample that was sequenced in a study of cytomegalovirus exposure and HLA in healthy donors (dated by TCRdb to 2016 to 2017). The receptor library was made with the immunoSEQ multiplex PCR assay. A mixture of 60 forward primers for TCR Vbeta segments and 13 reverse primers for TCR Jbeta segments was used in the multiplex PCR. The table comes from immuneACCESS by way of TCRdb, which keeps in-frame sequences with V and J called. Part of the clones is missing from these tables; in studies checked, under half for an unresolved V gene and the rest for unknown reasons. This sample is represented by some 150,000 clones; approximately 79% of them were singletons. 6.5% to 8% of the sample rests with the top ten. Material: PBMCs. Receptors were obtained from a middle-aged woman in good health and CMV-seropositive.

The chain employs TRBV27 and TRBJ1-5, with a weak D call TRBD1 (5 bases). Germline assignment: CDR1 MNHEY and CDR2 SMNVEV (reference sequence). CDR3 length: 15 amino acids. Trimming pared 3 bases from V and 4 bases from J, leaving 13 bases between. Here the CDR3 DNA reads TGTGCCAGCAGTTTTCCCCTCGACAGAAATCAGCCCCAGCATTTT. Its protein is CASSFPLDRNQPQHF.

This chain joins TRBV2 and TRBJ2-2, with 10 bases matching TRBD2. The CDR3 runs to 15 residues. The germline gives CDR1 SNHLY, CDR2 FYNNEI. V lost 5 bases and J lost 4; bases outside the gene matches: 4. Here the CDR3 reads CASSPSGGSTGELFF. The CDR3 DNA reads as TGTGCCAGCAGTCCTAGCGGGGGTAGCACCGGGGAGCTGTTTTTT.

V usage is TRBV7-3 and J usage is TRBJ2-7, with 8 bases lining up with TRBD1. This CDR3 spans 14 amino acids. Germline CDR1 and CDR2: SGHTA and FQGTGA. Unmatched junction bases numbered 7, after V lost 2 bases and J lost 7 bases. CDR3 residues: CASSLDGTGSEQYF. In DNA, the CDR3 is TGTGCCAGCAGCTTAGATGGGACAGGTAGTGAGCAGTACTTC.

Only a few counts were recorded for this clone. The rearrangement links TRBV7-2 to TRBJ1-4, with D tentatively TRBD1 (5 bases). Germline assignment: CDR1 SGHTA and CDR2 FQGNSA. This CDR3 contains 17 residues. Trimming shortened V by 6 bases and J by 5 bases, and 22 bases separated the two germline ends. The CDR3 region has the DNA TGTGCCAGCAGGGGGGGAACGCCGGTGGGAGTAAATGAAAAACTGTTTTTT. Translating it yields CASRGGTPVGVNEKLFF.

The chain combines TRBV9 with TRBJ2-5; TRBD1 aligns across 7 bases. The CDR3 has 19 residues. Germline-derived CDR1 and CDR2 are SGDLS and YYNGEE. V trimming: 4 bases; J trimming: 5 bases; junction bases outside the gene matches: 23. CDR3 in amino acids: CASSPHLAEGDRGQETQYF. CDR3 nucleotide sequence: TGTGCCAGCAGCCCGCACCTCGCTGAAGGGGATAGGGGGCAGGAGACCCAGTACTTC.

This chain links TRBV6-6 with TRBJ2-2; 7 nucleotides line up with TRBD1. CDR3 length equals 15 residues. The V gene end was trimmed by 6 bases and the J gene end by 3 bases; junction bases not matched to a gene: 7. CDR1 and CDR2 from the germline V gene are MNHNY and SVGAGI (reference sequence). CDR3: CASRAQGKDTGELFF. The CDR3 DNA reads TGTGCCAGCAGGGCACAGGGGAAGGACACCGGGGAGCTGTTTTTT.

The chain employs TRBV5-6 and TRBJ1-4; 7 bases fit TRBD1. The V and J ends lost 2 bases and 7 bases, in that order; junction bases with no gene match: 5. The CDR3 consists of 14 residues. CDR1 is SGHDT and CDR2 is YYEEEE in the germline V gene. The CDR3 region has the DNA TGTGCCAGCAGCTTAGGAGGGGGCGGTGAAAAACTGTTTTTT. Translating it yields CASSLGGGGEKLFF.

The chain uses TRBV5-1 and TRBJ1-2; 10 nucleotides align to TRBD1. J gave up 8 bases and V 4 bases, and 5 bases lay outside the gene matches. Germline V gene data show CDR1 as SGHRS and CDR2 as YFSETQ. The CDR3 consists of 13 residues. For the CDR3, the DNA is TGCGCCAGCAGCGTCGGGACAGGGGTAGGCTACACCTTC. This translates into CASSVGTGVGYTF.

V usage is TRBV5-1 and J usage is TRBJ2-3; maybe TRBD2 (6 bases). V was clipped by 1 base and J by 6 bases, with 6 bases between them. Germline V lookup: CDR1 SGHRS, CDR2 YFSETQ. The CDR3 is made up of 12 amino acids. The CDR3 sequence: CASSLRGDTQYF. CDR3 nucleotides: TGCGCCAGCAGCTTGCGGGGGGATACGCAGTATTTT.

This chain's CDR3 is CASSDLNYGYTF. The CDR3 DNA sequence: TGTGCCAGCTCAGACTTAAACTATGGCTACACCTTC. The rearrangement joins TRBV9 to TRBJ1-2; D remains unclear. The CDR3 sequence is 12 residues long. V lost 7 bases, J lost 2 bases, and 9 bases lay in between. The germline V gene encodes CDR1 SGDLS and CDR2 YYNGEE.

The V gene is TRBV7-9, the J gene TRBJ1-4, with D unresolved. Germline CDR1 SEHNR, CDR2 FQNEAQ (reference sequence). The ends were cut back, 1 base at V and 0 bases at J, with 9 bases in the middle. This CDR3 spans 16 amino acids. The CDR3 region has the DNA TGTGCCAGCAGCTTAGGGGCACCGGCAACTAATGAAAAACTGTTTTTT. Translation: CASSLGAPATNEKLFF.

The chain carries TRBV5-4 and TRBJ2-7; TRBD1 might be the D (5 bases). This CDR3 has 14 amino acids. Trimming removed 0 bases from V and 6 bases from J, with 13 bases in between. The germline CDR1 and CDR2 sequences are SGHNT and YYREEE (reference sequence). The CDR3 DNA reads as TGTGCCAGCAGCTTGGTGGACGGTAGGGGCGAGCAGTACTTC. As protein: CASSLVDGRGEQYF.

DNA of the CDR3: TGTGCCAGCAGTTCTTACCTTGGGAGCGGCTACACCTTC. Protein: CASSSYLGSGYTF. The chain has TRBV6-5 and TRBJ1-2; no clear D. The V gene's germline CDR1 is MNHEY and CDR2 SVGAGI. The CDR3 is 13 amino acids. V lost 4 bases to trimming and J lost 8 bases, with 14 bases between them.

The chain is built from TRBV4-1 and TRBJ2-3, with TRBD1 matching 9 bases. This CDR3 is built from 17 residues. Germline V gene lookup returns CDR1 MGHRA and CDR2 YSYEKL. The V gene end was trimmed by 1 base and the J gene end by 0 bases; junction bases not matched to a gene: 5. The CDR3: CASSQGTGALSTDTQYF. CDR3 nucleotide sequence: TGCGCCAGCAGCCAAGGGACAGGGGCTCTCAGCACAGATACGCAGTATTTT.

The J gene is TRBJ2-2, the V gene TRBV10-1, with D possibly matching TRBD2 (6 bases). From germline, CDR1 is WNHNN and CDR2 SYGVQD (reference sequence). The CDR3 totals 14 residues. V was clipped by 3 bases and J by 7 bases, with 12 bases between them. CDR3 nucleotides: TGCGCCAGCAGTGACAGGCCGGGGGTCGGGGAGCTGTTTTTT. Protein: CASSDRPGVGELFF.

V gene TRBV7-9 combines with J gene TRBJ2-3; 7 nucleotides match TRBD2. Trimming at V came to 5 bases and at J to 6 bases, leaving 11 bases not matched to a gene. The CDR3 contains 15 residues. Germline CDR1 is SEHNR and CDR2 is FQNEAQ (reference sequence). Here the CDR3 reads CASSAPGTTRDTQYF. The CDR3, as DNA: TGTGCCAGCAGCGCTCCCGGGACTACCCGGGATACGCAGTATTTT.

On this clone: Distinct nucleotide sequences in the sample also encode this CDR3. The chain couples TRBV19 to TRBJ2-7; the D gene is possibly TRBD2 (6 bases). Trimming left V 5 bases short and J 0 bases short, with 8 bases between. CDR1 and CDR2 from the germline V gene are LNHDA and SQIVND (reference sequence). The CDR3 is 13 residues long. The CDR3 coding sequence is TGTGCCAGTAGTGGGGGGAGCTCCTACGAGCAGTACTTC. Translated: CASSGGSSYEQYF.

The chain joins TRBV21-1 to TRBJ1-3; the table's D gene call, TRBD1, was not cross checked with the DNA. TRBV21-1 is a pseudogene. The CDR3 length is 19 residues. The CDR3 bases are TGTGCCAGCAGCAAAGCGCGTGTGGCTAAGGGGTATACTGGAAACACCATATATTTT. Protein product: CASSKARVAKGYTGNTIYF.

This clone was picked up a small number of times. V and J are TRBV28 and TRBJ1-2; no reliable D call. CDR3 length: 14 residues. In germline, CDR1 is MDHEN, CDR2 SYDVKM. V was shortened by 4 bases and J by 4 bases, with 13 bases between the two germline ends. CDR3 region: CASSSSQSPYGYTF. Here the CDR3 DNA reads TGTGCCAGCAGTTCGAGTCAAAGCCCCTATGGCTACACCTTC.

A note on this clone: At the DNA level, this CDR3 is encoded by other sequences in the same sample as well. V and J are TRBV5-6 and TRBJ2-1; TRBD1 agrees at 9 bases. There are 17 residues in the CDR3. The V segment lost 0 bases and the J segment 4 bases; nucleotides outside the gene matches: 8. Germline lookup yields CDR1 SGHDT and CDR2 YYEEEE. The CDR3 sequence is CASSLAPGQGLYNEQFF. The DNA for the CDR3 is TGTGCCAGCAGCTTGGCACCGGGACAGGGCCTATACAATGAGCAGTTCTTC.

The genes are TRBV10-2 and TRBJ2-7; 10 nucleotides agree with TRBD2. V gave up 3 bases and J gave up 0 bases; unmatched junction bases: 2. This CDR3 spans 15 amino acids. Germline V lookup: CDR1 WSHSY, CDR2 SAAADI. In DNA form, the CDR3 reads TGCGCCAGCAGTGACGGGACTAGCGACTCCTACGAGCAGTACTTC. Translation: CASSDGTSDSYEQYF.

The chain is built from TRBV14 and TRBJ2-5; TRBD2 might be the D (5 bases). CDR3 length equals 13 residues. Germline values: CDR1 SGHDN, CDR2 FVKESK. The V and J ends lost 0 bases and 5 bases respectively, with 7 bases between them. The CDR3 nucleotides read TGTGCCAGCAGCCAAGACAGGAGGGAGACCCAGTACTTC. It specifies CASSQDRRETQYF.

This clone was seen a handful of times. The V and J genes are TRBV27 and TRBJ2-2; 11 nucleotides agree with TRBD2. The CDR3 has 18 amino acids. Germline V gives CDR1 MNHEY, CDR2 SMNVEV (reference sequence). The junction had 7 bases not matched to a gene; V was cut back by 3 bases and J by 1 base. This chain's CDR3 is CASSLGPGLAENTGELFF. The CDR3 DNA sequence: TGTGCCAGCAGTTTGGGACCGGGACTAGCGGAGAACACCGGGGAGCTGTTTTTT.

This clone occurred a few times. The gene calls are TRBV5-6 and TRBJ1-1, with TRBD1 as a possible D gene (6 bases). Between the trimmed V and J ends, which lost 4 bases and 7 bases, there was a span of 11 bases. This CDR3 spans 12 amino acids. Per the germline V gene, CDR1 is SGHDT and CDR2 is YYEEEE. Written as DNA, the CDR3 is TGTGCCAGCAGCCTCAGGACAGATGAAGCTTTCTTT. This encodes CASSLRTDEAFF.